The rows below give T cell receptor beta chains drawn from one sample of a study of T cell responses to AZD1222 COVID-19 vaccine. TCRdb's table, derived via immunoSEQ multiplex PCR, lists solely in-frame clones and lacks some. The sample records about 120,000 clones, about 85% being singletons. The sequencing used peripheral blood, collected on day 0 of AZD1222 vaccination. The receptors stem from an adult in good health. Both conserved end residues are part of each CDR3. D genes are given only for firm matches. A row's size may be missing; if present it is once, few, many or a size class.

clone_size	v_call	j_call	d_call	cdr3_nt	cdr3_aa
.	TRBV28	TRBJ1-2	TRBD1	TGTGCCAGCGGAGGGGGCAATGGCTACACCTTC	CASGGGNGYTF
once	TRBV28	TRBJ1-1	.	TGTGCCAGCAGACCCACAGGGTCATGGGGGCGGAACACTGAAGCTTTCTTT	CASRPTGSWGRNTEAFF
.	TRBV24-1	TRBJ2-7	.	TGTGCCACCAGTGATGGGGCGACAGCCTACGAGCAGTACTTC	CATSDGATAYEQYF
.	TRBV5-1	TRBJ2-1	.	TGCGCCAGCAGCGCTAATGATGAGCAGTTCTTC	CASSANDEQFF
.	TRBV28	TRBJ1-1	.	TGTGCCAGCAGTCCGATTCCACGGACAGTGTGGGCTGAAGCTTTCTTT	CASSPIPRTVWAEAFF
.	TRBV11-2	TRBJ2-5	.	TGTGCCAGCAGCCTCCCAATCCAAGAGACCCAGTACTTC	CASSLPIQETQYF
.	TRBV5-6	TRBJ2-1	.	TGTGCCAGCAGCTTGCGGGGTACTGAGCAGTTCTTC	CASSLRGTEQFF
.	TRBV7-6	TRBJ1-3	.	TGTGCCAGCAGCTTCCAGGGGATCAGCTCTGGAAACACCATATATTTT	CASSFQGISSGNTIYF
once	TRBV9	TRBJ1-6	.	TGTGCCAGCAGCGTGCTGGGGGCTAATTCACCCCTCCACTTT	CASSVLGANSPLHF
.	TRBV28	TRBJ1-5	.	TGTGCCAGCAGTGTCGGGACCTCAAAGCTTAGCAATCAGCCCCAGCATTTT	CASSVGTSKLSNQPQHF
.	TRBV5-1	TRBJ2-5	.	TGCGCCAGCAGCTTTACTAGGGAAGAGACCCAGTACTTC	CASSFTREETQYF
.	TRBV19	TRBJ2-3	.	TGTGCCAGTAGTCCACCGGGCACAGATACGCAGTATTTT	CASSPPGTDTQYF
.	TRBV7-8	TRBJ2-1	.	TGTGCCAGCAGTCCTACACGGCTACTGGCGGAGAGGAACGAGCAGTTCTTC	CASSPTRLLAERNEQFF
.	TRBV21-1	TRBJ2-3	.	.	CASSKAISLVGGGTDTQYF
once	TRBV5-6	TRBJ1-5	TRBD1	TGTGCCAGCAGCACACCGGGACAGCCCAATCAGCCCCAGCATTTT	CASSTPGQPNQPQHF
.	TRBV7-9	TRBJ1-6	TRBD1	TGTGCCAGCAGTTCGGACAGGGAAAATTCACCCCTCCACTTT	CASSSDRENSPLHF
.	TRBV5-4	TRBJ1-2	.	TGTGCCAGCAGCCCGGAAGTAGTATACAGGGGCTACACCTTC	CASSPEVVYRGYTF
few	TRBV7-6	TRBJ1-1	TRBD1	TGTGCCAGCAGCCGGACAGGGGGCACTGAAGCTTTCTTT	CASSRTGGTEAFF
.	TRBV10-3	TRBJ2-7	TRBD2	TGTGCCATCAGTGGCTCCGGGACTAGCACCTCCTACGAGCAGTACTTC	CAISGSGTSTSYEQYF
once	TRBV25-1	TRBJ2-2	TRBD1	TGTGCCAGCAGTGAATACAGGACAGGGGGCTTCGGGGAGCTGTTTTTT	CASSEYRTGGFGELFF
.	TRBV7-2	TRBJ1-5	.	TGTGCCAGCAGCTTAGAACCCCGAGACGATCAGCCCCAGCATTTT	CASSLEPRDDQPQHF
.	TRBV7-9	TRBJ1-1	.	TGTGCCAGCAGCTTAGCGGAGGGGTTACACACTGAAGCTTTCTTT	CASSLAEGLHTEAFF
few	TRBV6-5	TRBJ2-7	TRBD1	TGTGCCAGCAGGGGACAGGGGGTAATGAGGGAGCAGTACTTC	CASRGQGVMREQYF
.	TRBV21-1	TRBJ2-1	.	.	CASSKTVGTGTSNEQFF
.	TRBV7-2	TRBJ1-4	TRBD1	TGTGCCAGCAGCTCCAGGGGGGGACAGGGAGTAAAACTGTTTTTT	CASSSRGGQGVKLFF
.	TRBV6-4	TRBJ2-2	.	TGTGCCAGCAGGCGGTGGGCCGGCACCGGGGAGCTGTTTTTT	CASRRWAGTGELFF
.	TRBV6-5	TRBJ2-2	TRBD2	TGTGCCAGCCACCGTTGGGGGGGGAACACCGGGGAGCTGTTTTTT	CASHRWGGNTGELFF
.	TRBV11-3	TRBJ1-1	TRBD1	TGTGCCAGCAGCTTACGGGAGGGGGACAGGGGGGAGAGTATGAACACTGAAGCTTTCTTT	CASSLREGDRGESMNTEAFF
.	TRBV7-2	TRBJ1-1	.	TGTGCCAGCAGCTTATCGGGCAGGGTGGGCACTGAAGCTTTCTTT	CASSLSGRVGTEAFF
.	TRBV24-1	TRBJ2-1	.	TGTGCCACCAGTGATTTCGTCCCAGGGAGTGCCTACAATGAGCAGTTCTTC	CATSDFVPGSAYNEQFF
.	TRBV5-1	TRBJ2-7	TRBD2	TGCGCCAGCAGACAAATAGCGGGAGTAAACGAGCAGTACTTC	CASRQIAGVNEQYF
.	TRBV12-3/TRBV12-4	TRBJ2-1	TRBD2	TGTGCCAGCAGTCCTAGCGGGTTGGGTGAGCAGTTCTTC	CASSPSGLGEQFF
.	TRBV18	TRBJ2-2	.	TGTGCCAGCTCACCACTGGAACAAGAGAACACCGGGGAGCTGTTTTTT	CASSPLEQENTGELFF
few	TRBV7-2	TRBJ2-4	TRBD2	TGTGCCAGCAGCCCCGGACTAGCTTCACTTCGAACCAAAAACATTCAGTACTTC	CASSPGLASLRTKNIQYF
.	TRBV19	TRBJ1-1	.	TGTGCCAGTAGTAAAGGGGGGCAGGGGAACACTGAAGCTTTCTTT	CASSKGGQGNTEAFF
.	TRBV14	TRBJ2-7	.	TGTGCCAGCAGCCTTGCACAGGGTTCTCTCTACGAGCAGTACTTC	CASSLAQGSLYEQYF
.	TRBV9	TRBJ1-5	.	TGTGCCAGCAGCTTCTCGGACGGAGGCAATCAGCCCCAGCATTTT	CASSFSDGGNQPQHF
.	TRBV5-6	TRBJ2-3	TRBD2	TGTGCCAGCAGCTTGGTACCCCCAGCGGGAGGGGGAGGTACGCAGTATTTT	CASSLVPPAGGGGTQYF
.	TRBV6-6	TRBJ1-5	.	TGTGCCAGCACCTGGGCGGGGGGTGTCAATCAGCCCCAGCATTTT	CASTWAGGVNQPQHF
.	TRBV28	TRBJ2-5	.	TGTGCCAGCAGTGACAAGTACCAAGAGACCCAGTACTTC	CASSDKYQETQYF
.	TRBV7-6	TRBJ2-5	.	TGTGCCAGCAGCTTAGAGCCCGGCCAAGAGACCCAGTACTTC	CASSLEPGQETQYF
.	TRBV28	TRBJ2-1	TRBD1	TGTGCCAGCAGTTCCATCCAAAGGACAGGGCTTAATGAGCAGTTCTTC	CASSSIQRTGLNEQFF